This is a list of T cell receptor beta chains from one sample in a study of T cell responses to AZD1222 COVID-19 vaccine. Data came from immunoSEQ multiplex PCR; TCRdb stores just in-frame clones and leaves some out. This sample has about 130,000 clones, with about 88% found just once. The sample consisted of peripheral blood, taken on day 0 of MenACWY control vaccination. These receptors all stem from an adult in good health. The CDR3 runs from the conserved cysteine through the conserved F or W. The order of the fields is clone size, D gene, V gene, J gene, CDR3 protein, CDR3 DNA. D genes are given only for firm matches. Clone size is shown for a subset of rows, as once, few, many or a class of expanded clone.

clone size: .; D gene: TRBD1; V gene: TRBV18; J gene: TRBJ2-3; CDR3 protein: CASSQGQGGTDTQYF; CDR3 DNA: TGTGCCAGCTCACAAGGACAGGGTGGGACAGATACGCAGTATTTT
clone size: .; D gene: .; V gene: TRBV12-3/TRBV12-4; J gene: TRBJ1-2; CDR3 protein: CASSPGVGGGTF; CDR3 DNA: .
clone size: .; D gene: TRBD2; V gene: TRBV4-1; J gene: TRBJ2-7; CDR3 protein: CASSPGGRGRYEQYF; CDR3 DNA: TGCGCCAGCAGCCCCGGGGGGAGGGGTAGGTACGAGCAGTACTTC
clone size: few; D gene: .; V gene: TRBV5-4; J gene: TRBJ2-3; CDR3 protein: CASSSPLADTQYF; CDR3 DNA: TGTGCCAGCAGCTCTCCACTCGCAGATACGCAGTATTTT
clone size: .; D gene: .; V gene: TRBV7-9; J gene: TRBJ2-1; CDR3 protein: CASSQASSGVAEQFF; CDR3 DNA: TGTGCCAGCAGCCAAGCCAGTTCAGGGGTTGCTGAGCAGTTCTTC
clone size: once; D gene: TRBD1; V gene: TRBV2; J gene: TRBJ2-7; CDR3 protein: CASTGTVTYEQYF; CDR3 DNA: TGTGCCAGCACCGGGACAGTGACCTACGAGCAGTACTTC
clone size: .; D gene: .; V gene: TRBV19; J gene: TRBJ1-5; CDR3 protein: CASTGTGYQPQHF; CDR3 DNA: TGTGCCAGTACCGGGACCGGGTATCAGCCCCAGCATTTT
clone size: .; D gene: .; V gene: TRBV28; J gene: TRBJ2-7; CDR3 protein: CASSSPSGPTRPYEQYF; CDR3 DNA: TGTGCCAGCAGTTCCCCCTCAGGCCCCACGCGCCCCTACGAGCAGTACTTC
clone size: few; D gene: TRBD1; V gene: TRBV4-1; J gene: TRBJ1-2; CDR3 protein: CASSQERMRGQTYGYTF; CDR3 DNA: TGCGCCAGCAGCCAAGAAAGAATGCGGGGACAGACCTATGGCTACACCTTC
clone size: .; D gene: TRBD1; V gene: TRBV27; J gene: TRBJ2-2; CDR3 protein: CASSLGQGPLGELFF; CDR3 DNA: TGTGCCAGCAGTTTGGGACAGGGACCCCTCGGGGAGCTGTTTTTT
clone size: .; D gene: TRBD1; V gene: TRBV14; J gene: TRBJ2-7; CDR3 protein: CASSLRQGGYEQYF; CDR3 DNA: TGTGCCAGCAGCCTTCGACAGGGGGGTTACGAGCAGTACTTC
clone size: .; D gene: TRBD1; V gene: TRBV28; J gene: TRBJ2-7; CDR3 protein: CASSRSGTGVEQYF; CDR3 DNA: TGTGCCAGCAGTCGATCCGGGACAGGGGTCGAGCAGTACTTC
clone size: .; D gene: .; V gene: TRBV19; J gene: TRBJ2-6; CDR3 protein: CASSIWEAYSGANVLTF; CDR3 DNA: TGTGCCAGTAGTATATGGGAGGCTTACTCTGGGGCCAACGTCCTGACTTTC
clone size: .; D gene: .; V gene: TRBV28; J gene: TRBJ2-7; CDR3 protein: CASSSPGSRSYEQYF; CDR3 DNA: TGTGCCAGCAGCTCCCCAGGGTCTCGGTCCTACGAGCAGTACTTC